The 26 T cell receptor beta chains given below trace back to one sample, sequenced in a study of response to subunit inactivated influenza vaccine. TCRdb passed the RT-PCR reads through MiXCR, listing each CDR3 protein once. This table holds about 830,000 distinct CDR3 sequences, approximately 17% found once. Sample: PBMCs from blood, taken more than 4 days after vaccination. The receptors shown here come from a man aged 50 to 60 who received an inactivated influenza vaccine.

This clonotype was seen a few times. The chain is built from TRBV25-1 and TRBJ1-1, with no clear D. Trimming cost V 5 bases and J 0 bases, with 4 bases left between them. The CDR3 contains 12 residues. CDR1 is MGHDK and CDR2 is SYGVNS in the germline V gene. CDR3: CASSWLNTEAFF. The CDR3 DNA is TGTGCCAGCAGTTGGCTGAACACTGAAGCTTTCTTT.

The rearrangement links TRBV7-9 to TRBJ2-5; the D gene is possibly TRBD1 (6 bases). Trimming removed 5 bases at V and 5 bases at J, with 15 bases between. Germline V gives CDR1 SEHNR, CDR2 FQNEAQ (reference sequence). CDR3 length: 14 amino acids. The CDR3 sequence is CASSVRDTWETQYF. CDR3 bases: TGTGCCAGCAGCGTCCGGGACACTTGGGAGACCCAGTACTTC.

This clonotype was seen only a few times. V usage is TRBV20-1 and J usage is TRBJ1-5, with 7 bases lining up with TRBD1. Losses at the gene ends were 6 bases for V and 3 bases for J; bases not matched to a gene: 5. This CDR3 is built from 13 residues. Looked up from germline, CDR1 is DFQATT and CDR2 is SNEGSKA (reference sequence). The CDR3 loop reads CSAGDRINQPQHF. The CDR3 coding sequence is TGCAGTGCCGGGGACAGAATCAATCAGCCCCAGCATTTT.

Note on this clonotype: One end of the junction does not line up with germline, which may come from a read error. This chain uses TRBV7-3 with TRBJ2-5; D remains ambiguous. The germline gives CDR1 SGHTA, CDR2 FQGTGA. The CDR3 has 13 residues. Here the CDR3 DNA reads TGTGCCAGCAGCAAGACTGCCCAAGGGACCCAGTACTTC. The encoded protein is CASSKTAQGTQYF.

This clonotype has a count of ten or more. The chain carries TRBV10-1 and TRBJ2-3, with 9 bases that match TRBD1. The CDR3 sequence is 15 residues long. In germline, CDR1 is WNHNN, CDR2 SYGVQD (reference sequence). V dropped 6 bases and J dropped 2; count of bases not matched to a gene: 6. CDR3 sequence (DNA): TGCGCCAGCAGCCCCGGGACAGGGTACACAGATACGCAGTATTTT. Translating it yields CASSPGTGYTDTQYF.

The chain recombines TRBV7-9 with TRBJ2-3, with 8 bases fitting TRBD2. The CDR3 consists of 14 residues. Looked up from germline, CDR1 is SEHNR and CDR2 is FQNEAQ (reference sequence). V trimming: 6 bases; J trimming: 6 bases; junction bases outside the gene matches: 8. CDR3 nucleotide sequence: TGTGCCAGCAGGGACGGGGGGGCATCCGATACGCAGTATTTT. As protein: CASRDGGASDTQYF.

This rearrangement joins TRBV4-3 to TRBJ1-4; the match to TRBD1 covers 8 bases. V lost 2 bases, J lost 6 bases, and 5 bases stayed unmatched. CDR3 size: 15 residues. Germline V CDR1 and CDR2: LGHNA, YSLEER. The CDR3 here is CASSQQTGVDEKLFF. The DNA for the CDR3 is TGCGCCAGCAGCCAACAGACAGGGGTTGATGAAAAACTGTTTTTT.

Comment on this clonotype: A single base separates this from a much larger clone, so it may be a read error. The chain uses TRBV4-1 and TRBJ2-7; perhaps TRBD2 as D (5 bases). Germline assignment: CDR1 MGHRA and CDR2 YSYEKL. The CDR3 extends over 14 amino acids. Trimming cost V 4 bases and J 3 bases, with 13 bases left between them. CDR3 coding DNA: TGCGCCAGCAGCCTCAGCGGAGAGTTCTACGAGCAGTACTTC. The encoded protein is CASSLSGEFYEQYF.

This clonotype turned up a few times. V is TRBV7-2 and J is TRBJ2-5; 13 bases agree with TRBD2. Germline-derived CDR1 and CDR2 are SGHTA and FQGNSA. The V and J ends lost 4 bases and 9 bases, in that order; junction bases with no gene match: 8. The CDR3 sequence is 15 residues long. The CDR3 protein is CASSSRTSGRMSQYF. The CDR3 bases are TGTGCCAGCAGCTCTCGGACTAGCGGGAGAATGTCCCAGTACTTC.

This clonotype was detected only a few times. V usage is TRBV7-8 and J usage is TRBJ1-2, with 7 nucleotides matching TRBD1. The ends lost 5 bases at V and 4 bases at J; junction bases unmatched: 7. The length of the CDR3 is 14 residues. Per germline, CDR1 SGHVS and CDR2 FQNEAQ. The CDR3 loop is CASSPGQVSYGYTF. For the CDR3, the DNA is TGTGCCAGCAGCCCCGGACAGGTCTCCTATGGCTACACCTTC. The complete variable domain, with remaining parts taken from reference TRBV7-8 and TRBJ1-2, reads GAGVSQSPRYKVAKRGQDVALRCDPISGHVSLFWYQQALGQGPEFLTYFQNEAQLDKSGLPSDRFFAERPEGSVSTLKIQRTQQEDSAVYLCASSPGQVSYGYTFGSGTRLTVV.

The chain joins TRBV7-2 to TRBJ2-5, with D perhaps being TRBD1 or TRBD2 (5 bases each). The CDR3 has 14 residues. CDR1 and CDR2 from the germline V gene are SGHTA and FQGNSA. The V gene lost 5 bases and the J gene lost 2 bases, with 12 bases spanning the gap. The CDR3 DNA follows: TGTGCCAGCAGCCCCGAATGGGGGCAAGAGACCCAGTACTTC. This encodes CASSPEWGQETQYF.

This clonotype was observed a handful of times. The chain joins TRBV4-2 to TRBJ2-3; D is undetermined. Germline V gene data show CDR1 as LGHNA and CDR2 as YNFKEQ. The V gene lost 3 bases and the J gene lost 2 bases, with 9 bases spanning the gap. The CDR3 consists of 14 residues. CDR3 loop: CASSQLHFTDTQYF. CDR3 DNA sequence: TGTGCCAGCAGCCAGCTCCATTTCACAGATACGCAGTATTTT.

Only a few counts were recorded for this clonotype. This rearrangement joins TRBV28 to TRBJ1-1; D is unclear. Germline V gene data show CDR1 as MDHEN and CDR2 as SYDVKM. V was trimmed by 8 bases and J by 0 bases, leaving 10 bases between them. CDR3 size: 13 residues. Written as DNA, the CDR3 is TGTGCCAGCCGACTCTCCATGAACACTGAAGCTTTCTTT. It codes for CASRLSMNTEAFF.

The chain carries TRBV15 and TRBJ2-1; D unresolved. V was pared by 7 bases and J by 7 bases, with 11 bases between. In germline, CDR1 is LNHNV, CDR2 YYDKDF (reference sequence). The CDR3 has 12 amino acids. CDR3 in DNA: TGTGCCACCACGAAAGAAGGGAATGAGCAGTTCTTC. This sequence encodes CATTKEGNEQFF.

The V gene is TRBV4-3, the J gene TRBJ2-4; D perhaps matches TRBD2 (6 bases). The V end lost 3 bases, the J end lost 9 bases, and 9 bases lay between the germline ends. The germline CDR1 and CDR2 sequences are LGHNA and YSLEER. The CDR3 extends over 12 amino acids. Here the CDR3 DNA reads TGCGCCAGCAGCCAGGGACTGGGCATTCAGTACTTC. It is translated as CASSQGLGIQYF.

This chain uses TRBV24-1 with TRBJ1-1; 7 positions agree with TRBD1. The germline gives CDR1 KGHDR, CDR2 SFDVKD. This CDR3 is 11 amino acids long. After removal of 10 bases from V and 7 bases from J, the junction contained 5 bases not matched to a gene. CDR3 DNA sequence: TGTGCCACAGGGACAGAAGGTGAAGCTTTCTTT. Translated: CATGTEGEAFF.

The chain recombines TRBV7-2 with TRBJ2-1, with 14 bases fitting TRBD2. The germline V gene has CDR1 SGHTA and CDR2 FQGNSA. With V trimmed by 7 bases and J by 10 bases, 9 bases remained unmatched. This CDR3 has 15 amino acids. This chain's CDR3 is CASTPGLAGGPEQFF. CDR3 coding DNA: TGTGCCAGCACCCCAGGACTAGCGGGGGGCCCAGAGCAGTTCTTC.

This clonotype was counted at least ten times. The rearrangement joins TRBV29-1 to TRBJ2-1; TRBD2 matches at 12 bases. CDR1 and CDR2 (germline): SQVTM, ANQGSEA. CDR3 length equals 15 residues. V trimming: 4 bases; J trimming: 5 bases; junction bases outside the gene matches: 6. The CDR3 loop is CSVGLAGGPDNEQFF. The CDR3 DNA reads as TGCAGCGTTGGGCTAGCGGGAGGGCCCGACAATGAGCAGTTCTTC.

The chain has TRBV4-1 and TRBJ2-7; TRBD2 agrees at 8 bases. The length of the CDR3 is 15 residues. In germline, CDR1 is MGHRA, CDR2 YSYEKL. J gave up 1 base and V 2 bases, and 4 bases lay outside the gene matches. CDR3 sequence reads: CASSQPGTRSYEQYF. The CDR3 DNA is TGCGCCAGCAGCCAACCCGGGACTAGATCCTACGAGCAGTACTTC.

The chain combines TRBV5-1 with TRBJ2-7; D not resolved. The CDR3 has 11 residues. Trimming stripped 2 bases from V and 4 bases from J, with 4 bases between. Germline lookup yields CDR1 SGHRS and CDR2 YFSETQ. The CDR3 bases are TGCGCCAGCAGCTTATGTTACGAGCAGTACTTC. This gives the protein CASSLCYEQYF.

The V and J genes are TRBV20-1 and TRBJ2-3; D is ambiguous. Germline CDR1 reads DFQATT; CDR2 reads SNEGSKA (reference sequence). The ends were cut back, 4 bases at V and 2 bases at J, with 16 bases in the middle. The CDR3 is 15 amino acids. The CDR3 loop reads CSATPWPSSTDTQYF. The DNA for the CDR3 is TGCAGTGCTACACCCTGGCCCAGTTCCACAGATACGCAGTATTTT.

A few counts support this clonotype. V is TRBV28 and J is TRBJ1-2, with TRBD1 matching over 10 bases. V was clipped by 5 bases and J by 5 bases; unmatched bases: 8. Per the germline V gene, CDR1 is MDHEN and CDR2 is SYDVKM. CDR3 size: 15 residues. The CDR3 here is CASSPTGGLGYGYTF. CDR3 in DNA: TGTGCCAGCAGTCCGACAGGGGGCCTGGGGTATGGCTACACCTTC.

The rearrangement links TRBV28 to TRBJ2-1; D call uncertain. The V end was cut by 5 bases, the J end by 15 bases, with 20 bases between. Per the germline V gene, CDR1 is MDHEN and CDR2 is SYDVKM. The CDR3 loop spans 13 amino acids. The CDR3 reads CASSDSLQVFGFF. As DNA, the CDR3 is TGTGCCAGCAGTGACTCCCTCCAAGTCTTTGGGTTCTTC. Supplemented by reference TRBV28 and TRBJ2-1, the full variable domain reads DVKVTQSSRYLVKRTGEKVFLECVQDMDHENMFWYRQDPGLGLRLIYFSYDVKMKEKGDIPEGYSVSREKKERFSLILESASTNQTSMYLCASSDSLQVFGFFGPGTRLTVL.

The V gene is TRBV7-8, the J gene TRBJ2-3; TRBD1 or TRBD2 may be the D gene (5 bases each). Germline V gene sequence: CDR1 SGHVS, CDR2 FQNEAQ. The CDR3 is 15 residues long. The V end lost 4 bases, the J end lost 3 bases, and 14 bases lay between the germline ends. The CDR3 DNA sequence: TGTGCCAGCAGCTACCGGGACGGCAAAACAGATACGCAGTATTTT. Translation gives CASSYRDGKTDTQYF.

The rearrangement uses TRBV3-1 and TRBJ2-5; 7 bases line up with TRBD1. Germline V lookup: CDR1 LGHDT, CDR2 YNNKEL (reference sequence). The CDR3 consists of 17 residues. With 2 bases clipped from V and 5 bases from J, the junction kept 14 bases outside the gene matches. CDR3 DNA: TGTGCCAGCAGCCAACGAGCCGGGACAGTGACATGGGAGACCCAGTACTTC. Protein product: CASSQRAGTVTWETQYF.

The chain combines TRBV20-1 with TRBJ1-1; weak D call: TRBD1 (5 bases). Trimming removed 2 bases at V and 4 bases at J, with 14 bases between. The CDR3 has 14 amino acids. CDR1 is DFQATT, CDR2 SNEGSKA, per germline (reference sequence). Here the CDR3 reads CSARQGGRSTEAFF. In DNA, the CDR3 is TGCAGTGCTAGACAGGGAGGGCGAAGCACTGAAGCTTTCTTT.